This record looks at one TCR beta chain sequence and its context. This clonotype came up a few times. Its antigen is not yet known. Base quality data are lacking; no much larger clone is found one base away. The data derive from a study of post-analysis software for immune sequencing data (dated by TCRdb to the mid-2010s). For context, the study as a whole: Recorded disease courses included relapsing-remitting, secondary progressive and progressive-relapsing multiple sclerosis, with some patients lacking subtype annotation. The patient repertoires were set against around eleven previously published healthy control repertoires from donors whose ages ranged from roughly 6 to 27 years. A subset of samples was prepared in parallel using single-end sample barcoding, then pooled and co-amplified after Illumina adapter ligation.

Library creation used PCR. The listed sequencing device is Illumina HiSeq 2500. To reduce PCR and sequencing biases, unique molecular identifiers were built into the TCR beta cDNA libraries. Approximately 500,000 cDNA molecules were obtained per 1 to 10 million input T cells, so each molecule approximated one T cell. The patient libraries were prepared and sequenced using the same protocol as the earlier healthy control dataset. Samples belonging to the same batch were prepared together, multiplexed and sequenced on a shared HiSeq lane. In the paper's pipeline: Raw barcoded reads were processed with MIGEC, discarding single-read molecular identifier groups before consensus assembly and CDR3 extraction. Clonotype tables were post-analysed with VDJtools, and diversity was normalized by down-sampling all datasets to the smallest sample size. Repertoire overlap clustering matched CDR3 amino acid but not nucleotide sequences to correct batch-related cross-sample contamination. In TCRdb, the public reads were trimmed at Q25 with fastp and aligned with MiXCR, with productive beta chains retained. For every CDR3 protein sequence, its rows merge into one entry that carries the most common genes and DNA. TCRdb's processing, not the authors' own work, is the source of the V and J calls. Across this sample there are roughly 870,000 distinct CDR3 sequences, with approximately 53% seen only once. The ten largest clones add up to approximately 4.4% of the sample.

TCR beta repertoires were profiled from peripheral blood of about a dozen young patients with multiple sclerosis to demonstrate the VDJtools post-analysis software. Multiple sclerosis patients were children and adolescents aged roughly 6 to 17 years. What the research found in general, with its limitations: Strong co-clustering of samples prepared in the same batch was shown by direct clustering with F measure, prompting a batch-effect correction. The control group was slightly older than the multiple sclerosis patient group. Compared with controls, multiple sclerosis patients had significantly lower normalized Chao1 diversity, a finding suggesting substantial peripheral T-cell clonal expansion.

Sequencing was performed on blood. The receptor's source is a girl aged 5-17 years with multiple sclerosis.

The CDR3 protein: CASSYFNQGRIAKNIQYF. The sequenced DNA: TGTGCCAGCAGTTACTTCAACCAGGGACGAATAGCCAAAAACATTCAGTACTTC. The chain joins TRBV6-5 to TRBJ2-4; the D gene may be TRBD1 or TRBD2, since each aligns over 5 bases. Cut back by 1 base and 0 bases, the V and J ends lie 16 bases apart. According to the germline V gene, CDR1 reads MNHEY and CDR2 reads SVGAGI. The CDR3 runs 18 residues from the cysteine to the phenylalanine. Solely the CDR3 DNA is kept, with 54 bases framed from the first base.